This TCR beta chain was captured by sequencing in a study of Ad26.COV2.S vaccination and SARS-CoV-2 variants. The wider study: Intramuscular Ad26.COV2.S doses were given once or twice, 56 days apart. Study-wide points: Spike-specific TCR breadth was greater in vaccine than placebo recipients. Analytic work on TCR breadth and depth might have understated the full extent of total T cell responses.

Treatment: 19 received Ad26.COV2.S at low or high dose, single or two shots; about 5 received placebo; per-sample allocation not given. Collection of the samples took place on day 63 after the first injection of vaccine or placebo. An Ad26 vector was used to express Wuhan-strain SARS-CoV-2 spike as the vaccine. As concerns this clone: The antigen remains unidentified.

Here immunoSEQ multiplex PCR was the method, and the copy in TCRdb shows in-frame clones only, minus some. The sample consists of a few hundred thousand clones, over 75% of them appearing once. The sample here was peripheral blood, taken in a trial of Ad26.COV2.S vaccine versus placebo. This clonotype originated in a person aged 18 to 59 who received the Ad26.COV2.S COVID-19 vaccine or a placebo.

The CDR3 sequence: CAWSVHQGPPTDTQYF. The CDR3 DNA reads as TGTGCCTGGAGTGTACATCAGGGGCCGCCCACAGATACGCAGTATTTT. This chain uses TRBV30 with TRBJ2-3, with D perhaps matching TRBD1 (6 bases). The CDR3 loop spans 16 amino acids. Germline values: CDR1 GTSNPN, CDR2 SVGIG (reference sequence). Trimming removed 0 bases at V and 2 bases at J, with 15 bases between.